The T cell receptor (beta chain) under discussion was sequenced for a study of T cell responses to AZD1222 COVID-19 vaccine. Germline CDR1 is SGHAT and CDR2 is FQDESV (reference sequence). The CDR3 sequence is 14 residues long. V was pared by 5 bases and J by 2 bases, with 5 bases of the junction left unmatched. General study points: White British people made up most donors, females outnumbered males, and clonal diversity was possibly underestimated. A rise in Spike-specific TCR breadth and depth followed two AZD1222 doses. CD4 TCRs associated with vaccination spanned spike, dominating at 160-218 and 743-854.

Libraries were prepared by immunoSEQ multiplex PCR; TCRdb keeps only in-frame clonotypes and omits some of them. The sample includes approximately 190,000 clones, approximately 91% of them seen just once. This clone was recorded only once. Antigen unknown. V gene TRBV11-1 combines with J gene TRBJ2-7; 8 bases agree with TRBD1. The sequences come from peripheral blood, collected on day 0 of AZD1222 vaccination. The receptor was derived from an adult in good health. Written as DNA, the CDR3 is TGTGCCAGCAGCCGGGACAGGTTCACCTACGAGCAGTACTTC. Protein: CASSRDRFTYEQYF.